These T cell receptor beta chains were read from a single sample in a study of blood T cell repertoires in COVID-19. Profiling relied on immunoSEQ multiplex PCR, and the TCRdb table lists in-frame clones only, not all of them. The top ten clones hold 5% of a sample with about 280,000 clones, roughly 85% of them seen once. Sequencing was done on a sample of PBMCs or T cells enriched from blood (not recorded which). Source of these receptors: a man aged 40-49 years who had been exposed to COVID-19. The CDR3 runs from the conserved cysteine through the conserved F or W. D genes are given only for firm matches. Clone size is not always given. Where it is, it says once, few, many or a class for expanded clones.

j_call d_call clone_size v_call cdr3_nt cdr3_aa
TRBJ1-1 . . TRBV11-2 TGTGCCAGCAGCCGAATGGCCCTTGGAACCAGACTGCTGAACACTGAAGCTTTCTTT CASSRMALGTRLLNTEAFF
TRBJ1-2 . . TRBV10-3 TGTGCCATCAGTGGGGTAACCGCGGATGGCTACACCTTC CAISGVTADGYTF
TRBJ2-7 . once TRBV10-3 TGTGCCATCAGTGTGGAGGGGGCTCGCTACGAGCAGTACTTC CAISVEGARYEQYF
TRBJ2-7 . . TRBV11-3 TGTGCCAGCAGCAGAGGAGGGGCTCGGGAGCAGTACTTC CASSRGGAREQYF
TRBJ2-7 . . TRBV6-5 TGTGCCAGCGGGTTCGAGGGAGGATACGAGCAGTACTTC CASGFEGGYEQYF
TRBJ2-2 TRBD2 . TRBV6-4 TGTGCCAGCAGTGTCGAGTCGGGGGGGACCGGGGAGCTGTTTTTT CASSVESGGTGELFF
TRBJ2-1 . . TRBV7-9 TGTGCCAGCAGCTTAGTTATCAATGAGCAGTTCTTC CASSLVINEQFF
TRBJ2-5 . once TRBV24-1 TGTGCCACCAGTCCACGGGATCAAGAGACCCAGTACTTC CATSPRDQETQYF
TRBJ1-5 TRBD1 . TRBV3-1/TRBV3-2 TGTGCCAGCAGCCAACAGACAGGGTTACAGCCCCAGCATTTT CASSQQTGLQPQHF
TRBJ2-7 . . TRBV11-2 TGTGCCAGCAGCTACAACTCCTACGAGCAGTACTTC CASSYNSYEQYF
TRBJ2-5 . . TRBV13 TGTGCCACGGCGGGAGACTGGGGGGCAGAAGAGACCCAGTACTTC CATAGDWGAEETQYF
TRBJ1-2 . . TRBV19 TGTGCCAGTAGGACTAGCGGGGGAGCTAACTATGGCTACACCTTC CASRTSGGANYGYTF
TRBJ1-3 . . TRBV9 TGTGCCAGCAGCCCCGGCGGGGGAAACACCATATATTTT CASSPGGGNTIYF
TRBJ1-1 . . TRBV7-9 TGTGCCAGCAGCTTACTGAGACAAGATGAAGCTTTCTTT CASSLLRQDEAFF
TRBJ2-3 . once TRBV9 TGTGCCAGCAGCGTAGCTCAGGGGATCAGCACAGATACGCAGTATTTT CASSVAQGISTDTQYF
TRBJ2-7 . . TRBV6-5 TGTGCCAGCTTCGCTACCCCCCATTACGAGCAGTACTTC CASFATPHYEQYF
TRBJ2-2 TRBD1 . TRBV7-9 TGTGCCAGCCCGGAGACAGGGTGGACCGGGGAGCTGTTTTTT CASPETGWTGELFF
TRBJ2-1 TRBD2 . TRBV24-1 TGTGCCACCAGTGACTCCACTAGCGGGACCTACAATGAGCAGTTCTTC CATSDSTSGTYNEQFF
TRBJ1-1 TRBD1 . TRBV12-3/TRBV12-4 TGTGCCAGCAGGGGACAGGGGGACACTGAAGCTTTCTTT CASRGQGDTEAFF
TRBJ1-1 TRBD1 once TRBV18 TGTGCCAGCTCACTAAATGCCGAGACAGGGAGTGTGGCTTTCTTT CASSLNAETGSVAFF
TRBJ1-2 . . TRBV29-1 TGCAGTGCCTACAGGGTGTTTAGCTACACCTTC CSAYRVFSYTF
TRBJ2-3 TRBD2 . TRBV5-1 TGCGCCAGCAGCCTGGGCCTTAGCGGGACTGCTTTGGATACGCAGTATTTT CASSLGLSGTALDTQYF
TRBJ2-7 TRBD2 . TRBV6-5 TGTGCCAGCAGTTACCCCCGGACTAGCGGGAGTTACGAGCAGTACTTC CASSYPRTSGSYEQYF
TRBJ1-4 . . TRBV14 TGTGCCAGCAGCCAAGATTCAACAGGGATCACTTTACAACTGTTTTTT CASSQDSTGITLQLFF
TRBJ2-2 TRBD2 . TRBV28 TGTGCCAGTAGCGGGGGCAGTATGAACACCGGGGAGCTGTTTTTT CASSGGSMNTGELFF
TRBJ2-7 . few TRBV19 TGTGCCAGTAGTATAGAGGGGGCCAACTCCTACGAGCAGTACTTC CASSIEGANSYEQYF
TRBJ2-6 . . TRBV5-4 TGTGCCAGCAGCTTCCCTTTGAGGGGGGCCAACGTCCTGACTTTC CASSFPLRGANVLTF
TRBJ1-1 TRBD1 . TRBV25-1 TGTGCCAGCAGTACAGGGGGTTCTGAAGCTTTCTTT CASSTGGSEAFF
TRBJ2-3 TRBD1 . TRBV3-1/TRBV3-2 TGTGCCAGCAGCCCGGACCTGACAGGGTCCTCCGCGCAGTATTTT CASSPDLTGSSAQYF
TRBJ2-1 TRBD2 once TRBV6-4 TGTGCCAGCAGTGATGAAGCGGGAGTAGGGAATGAGCAGTTCTTC CASSDEAGVGNEQFF
TRBJ2-5 TRBD2 . TRBV7-8 TGTGCCAGCAGCTTAAGCGGGACTGGATCAGAGACCCAGTACTTC CASSLSGTGSETQYF
TRBJ1-4 TRBD1 . TRBV4-1 TGCGCCAGCAGGATACAGGGGCAAAGGGGTGAAAAACTGTTTTTT CASRIQGQRGEKLFF
TRBJ2-1 TRBD2 . TRBV7-9 TGTGCCAGCAGCATTACTAGCGGGAGGACATACAATGAGCAGTTCTTC CASSITSGRTYNEQFF
TRBJ2-1 TRBD1 . TRBV6-5 TGTGCCAGCAGTCCCGGGACAGGTGATAATGAGCAGTTCTTC CASSPGTGDNEQFF
TRBJ1-2 . . TRBV6-5 TGTGCCAGCAGTCCCGGCAGGGTGGCTAGCTACACCTTC CASSPGRVASYTF
TRBJ2-7 TRBD1 once TRBV27 TGTGCCGCTGGACAGGGAGAAGGGTACGAGCAGTACTTC CAAGQGEGYEQYF
TRBJ1-1 . . TRBV5-5 TGTGCCAGCAGCTTGCGCGGGGGCAGGCTGAACACTGAAGCTTTCTTT CASSLRGGRLNTEAFF
TRBJ2-7 TRBD1 . TRBV2 TGTGCCAGCAGTGAAGGAGGACAGGGGGCGTACGAGCAGTACTTC CASSEGGQGAYEQYF
TRBJ2-1 TRBD2 . TRBV2 TGTGCCAGCAGAGCTCGACTAGCGGGAGGCAATGAGCAGTTCTTC CASRARLAGGNEQFF
TRBJ1-3 . . TRBV13 TGTGCCAGCAGGCAAGCTTTCAGGGGTCTTGGAAACACCATATATTTT CASRQAFRGLGNTIYF
TRBJ1-5 TRBD1 . TRBV6-5 TGTGCCAGCAGGGCAGACAGGGATAGCAATCAGCCCCAGCATTTT CASRADRDSNQPQHF
TRBJ1-2 TRBD1 few TRBV19 TGTGCCAGTTGGGATCCCGGGACAGGGTTCTATGGCTACACCTTC CASWDPGTGFYGYTF
TRBJ1-3 TRBD1 . TRBV18 TGTGCCAGCTCACCGGCGGGACAGGGGGCCACTGGAAACACCATATATTTT CASSPAGQGATGNTIYF
TRBJ2-5 . . TRBV5-1 TGCGCCAGCAGCCCTGACCCACTAACCTACCAAGAGACCCAGTACTTC CASSPDPLTYQETQYF
TRBJ2-7 . few TRBV20-1 TGCAGTGCTAGTAACGCTGGGGCTGCCTCCTACGAGCAGTACTTC CSASNAGAASYEQYF
TRBJ1-1 TRBD1 few TRBV18 TGTGCCAGCTCACCACCCACAGGGGCGGGGATTCGCACTGAAGCTTTCTTT CASSPPTGAGIRTEAFF
TRBJ2-1 TRBD1 few TRBV2 TGTGCCAGCAGTCGGCGGCAGGGGGCGCCCAATGAGCAGTTCTTC CASSRRQGAPNEQFF
TRBJ1-4 . few TRBV3-1/TRBV3-2 TGTGCCAGCAGCTACAGGACAGTAGATGAAAAACTGTTTTTT CASSYRTVDEKLFF
TRBJ1-1 . . TRBV30 TGTGCCTGGACCCAGGGAAACACTGAAGCTTTCTTT CAWTQGNTEAFF
TRBJ2-7 . . TRBV30 TGTGCCTGGGCAGATCGTTCCTACGAGCAGTACTTC CAWADRSYEQYF
TRBJ2-7 TRBD2 . TRBV4-2 TGTGCCAGCAGCCAAGATTCTAGCGGGAGGGTTCCCTACGAGCAGTACTTC CASSQDSSGRVPYEQYF
TRBJ2-7 . . TRBV28 TGTGCCAGCAGCTCCCCGATAAGAGCAAGCTACGAGCAGTACTTC CASSSPIRASYEQYF
TRBJ1-5 . . TRBV5-1 TGCGCCAGCAGCTTTAACTTCAATCAGCCCCAGCATTTT CASSFNFNQPQHF